Below, 9 T cell receptor beta chains from the same sample are listed, as sequenced in a study of identical twins. Each CDR3 protein gets one entry after TCRdb re-called the 5' RACE reads with MiXCR. The sample lists about 1.7 million distinct CDR3 sequences; 25% to 35% were seen once. The sequencing sample was made of cord blood. These receptors were obtained from a newborn girl in good health.

This clonotype was detected ten times or more. The V call is TRBV6-6, the J call TRBJ2-3; D remains unclear. Trimming shortened V by 1 base and J by 2 bases, and 1 base separated the two germline ends. The germline V gene encodes CDR1 MNHNY and CDR2 SVGAGI (reference sequence). The CDR3 has 12 residues. CDR3 DNA: TGTGCCAGCAGTTACTTCACAGATACGCAGTATTTT. Translated: CASSYFTDTQYF.

The J gene is TRBJ2-5, the V gene TRBV6-1; 8 bases match TRBD2. This CDR3 has 18 residues. V dropped 6 bases and J dropped 11; count of bases not matched to a gene: 26. Germline assignment: CDR1 MNHNS and CDR2 SASEGT. CDR3: CASSQVGVLAVSYNEQYF. CDR3 coding DNA: TGTGCCAGCAGCCAGGTGGGGGTACTAGCGGTCTCCTACAATGAGCAGTACTTC.

This chain links TRBV25-1 with TRBJ2-7; TRBD1 or TRBD2 may be the D gene (5 bases each). Trimming left V 4 bases short and J 0 bases short, with 13 bases between. This CDR3 is built from 15 residues. Germline V gene sequence: CDR1 MGHDK, CDR2 SYGVNS. The CDR3 nucleotides read TGTGCCAGCAGTGGAGGGGCAGGGAGCTCCTACGAGCAGTACTTC. It encodes CASSGGAGSSYEQYF.

The chain carries TRBV7-2 and TRBJ2-5; TRBD2 might be the D (6 bases). The germline V gene has CDR1 SGHTA and CDR2 FQGNSA. The CDR3 extends over 12 amino acids. Between the trimmed V and J ends, which lost 3 bases and 11 bases, there was a span of 13 bases. This CDR3 reads CASSFIPREQYF. CDR3 in DNA: TGTGCCAGCAGCTTCATCCCTCGGGAGCAGTACTTC.

This clonotype was observed a few times. The rearrangement links TRBV20-1 to TRBJ2-5, with D possibly matching TRBD2 (6 bases). In germline, CDR1 is DFQATT, CDR2 SNEGSKA (reference sequence). The CDR3 has 14 residues. V was clipped by 5 bases and J by 4 bases, with 17 bases between them. In DNA form, the CDR3 reads TGCAGTGCTCGACGATCCGGGACTCTAGAGACCCAGTACTTC. Protein sequence: CSARRSGTLETQYF.

This chain links TRBV9 with TRBJ1-1; 8 positions match TRBD1. CDR1 is SGDLS and CDR2 is YYNGEE in the germline V gene. The J segment lost 0 bases and the V segment lost 3 bases, leaving 10 bases of the junction unmatched. The CDR3 length is 17 residues. CDR3 DNA: TGTGCCAGCAGCGCCAGCTACGACAGGGGATTGAACACTGAAGCTTTCTTT. This gives the protein CASSASYDRGLNTEAFF.

This chain connects TRBV20-1 to TRBJ2-3; TRBD2 aligns across 7 bases. This CDR3 contains 15 residues. Germline V lookup: CDR1 DFQATT, CDR2 SNEGSKA (reference sequence). The V and J ends lost 5 bases and 8 bases, in that order; junction bases with no gene match: 16. CDR3 loop: CSAGGAGPPEGTQYF. Here the CDR3 DNA reads TGCAGTGCTGGAGGAGCGGGGCCGCCTGAGGGTACGCAGTATTTT.

This chain connects TRBV12-3 or TRBV12-4 to TRBJ1-1, with 7 bases identical to TRBD1. J was trimmed by 6 bases and V by 6 bases; bases with no gene match: 10. The CDR3 runs 14 residues. The CDR3 region has the DNA TGTGCCAGCAGCCCCATCGACAGGGACTCTGAAGCTTTCTTT. Its translation: CASSPIDRDSEAFF.

This clonotype has a handful of counts. V and J are TRBV20-1 and TRBJ1-2, with 7 bases fitting TRBD1. V dropped 5 bases and J dropped 3; count of bases not matched to a gene: 12. CDR3 length equals 15 residues. The germline V gene has CDR1 DFQATT and CDR2 SNEGSKA (reference sequence). This CDR3 reads CSAPGRQGDDYGYTF. DNA of the CDR3: TGCAGTGCTCCGGGTAGACAGGGCGACGACTATGGCTACACCTTC.